These T cell receptor beta chains were read from a single sample in a study of shared clonotypes between healthy human individuals. TCRdb keeps only in-frame clones here, not all; method: immunoSEQ multiplex PCR. This sample carries over 2 million clones, approximately 94% of them seen once, and the ten largest clones take about 1.1%. The material sequenced was naive CD8+ T cells sorted from blood. These receptors were collected from a man between 18 and 29 years old in good health. Both conserved end residues are part of each CDR3. A D gene is named only where the DNA matches it firmly. Expanded clones get a size class; other rows say once, few or many, or leave the size out.

clone_size j_call v_call d_call cdr3_nt cdr3_aa
. TRBJ2-1 TRBV7-6 TRBD2 TGTGCCAGCAGCCCTTGGACTAGCGGCCATGAGCAGTTCTTC CASSPWTSGHEQFF
many TRBJ1-1 TRBV30 . TGTGCCTGGAGACTCGGGGTTTCTGAAGCTTTCTTT CAWRLGVSEAFF
. TRBJ1-6 TRBV2 . TGTGCCAGCAACCAATTTTGGGACGCCTGGCAGGATTCACCCCTCCACTTT CASNQFWDAWQDSPLHF
. TRBJ1-6 TRBV5-1 . TGCGCCAGCAGCTTCGGAGGGGATAATTCACCCCTCCACTTT CASSFGGDNSPLHF
once TRBJ2-2 TRBV4-1 . TGCGCCAGCAGCCAATATCCGGGACAACAGACCGGGGAGCTGTTTTTT CASSQYPGQQTGELFF
once TRBJ1-1 TRBV18 . TGTGCCAGCTCACCACGAAAGGGCATGAACACTGAAGCTTTCTTT CASSPRKGMNTEAFF
. TRBJ2-7 TRBV7-9 . TGTGCCAGCAGCGATGCGGGACTCCTCTCCTACGAGCAGTACTTC CASSDAGLLSYEQYF
. TRBJ2-1 TRBV27 TRBD1 TGTGCCAGCAGCTCCGGGACAGGGCAGTTCTTC CASSSGTGQFF
. TRBJ1-1 TRBV4-3 TRBD1 TGCGCCAGCAGTCACAGGGGCCTGAACACTGAAGCTTTCTTT CASSHRGLNTEAFF
. TRBJ2-7 TRBV4-3 TRBD1 TGCGCCAGCAGCCAAGCCGGGACAGGGGGCTACGAGCAGTACTTC CASSQAGTGGYEQYF
. TRBJ2-2 TRBV6-1 TRBD2 TGTGCCAGCAGTAAGCGGGGGGGCCAAGGGGAGCTGTTTTTT CASSKRGGQGELFF
. TRBJ1-4 TRBV7-9 . TGTGCCAGCAGCTTACAGGGGCTCGAGGAAAAACTGTTTTTT CASSLQGLEEKLFF
. TRBJ2-5 TRBV7-2 . TGTGCCAGCGGCCCAGGACCGCAGTACCAAGAGACCCAGTACTTC CASGPGPQYQETQYF
. TRBJ1-2 TRBV27 . TGTGCCAGCAGCCCCTGGCCGGCTAACTATGGCTACACCTTC CASSPWPANYGYTF
. TRBJ1-1 TRBV10-3 TRBD1 TGTGCCATCTCGGACAGGGACAGGGGGGGCACTGAAGCTTTCTTT CAISDRDRGGTEAFF
. TRBJ2-5 TRBV2 . TGTGCCAGCCGACCCCGGGCTGAGACCCAGTACTTC CASRPRAETQYF
. TRBJ2-3 TRBV29-1 TRBD1 TGCAGCGTACCCCCGGACAGGGGGCTGGTAGATACGCAGTATTTT CSVPPDRGLVDTQYF
. TRBJ2-5 TRBV4-1 . TGCGCCAGCAGCCAAAGGGCAGGGGGGCAAGAGACCCAGTACTTC CASSQRAGGQETQYF
. TRBJ2-1 TRBV7-2 . TGTGCCAGCAGCGGGGGGCTAGACCCGAGTGGTTACAATGAGCAGTTCTTC CASSGGLDPSGYNEQFF
. TRBJ1-5 TRBV4-1 . TGCGCCAGCAGCCAAGCAATCAATCAGCCCCAGCATTTT CASSQAINQPQHF
. TRBJ2-5 TRBV2 . TGTGCCAGCACTTGGCAAGAGACCCAGTACTTC CASTWQETQYF
. TRBJ1-5 TRBV27 . TGTGCCAGCAGTTTACTGAGCCTTAGCAATCAGCCCCAGCATTTT CASSLLSLSNQPQHF
. TRBJ2-7 TRBV28 . TGTGCCAGCAGTTTTGTGTCTCCCCCCTACGAGCAGTACTTC CASSFVSPPYEQYF
. TRBJ2-7 TRBV27 TRBD1 TGTGCCAGCACCCACGTCGGGACAGGGGTCCACGAGCAGTACTTC CASTHVGTGVHEQYF
once TRBJ1-5 TRBV27 . TGTGCCAGCATTAGTTGGAAGGCGTATAGCAATCAGCCCCAGCATTTT CASISWKAYSNQPQHF
few TRBJ2-7 TRBV9 TRBD1 TGTGCCAGCAGCCGCGGACAGGCAGGCGAGCAGTACTTC CASSRGQAGEQYF
. TRBJ2-7 TRBV10-3 TRBD2 TGTGCCATCAGTGAGTCCCTAGCGGGATCCTACGAGCAGTACTTC CAISESLAGSYEQYF
. TRBJ1-1 TRBV28 . TGTGCCAGCGGTGAGAACACTGAAGCTTTCTTT CASGENTEAFF
. TRBJ1-6 TRBV5-6 TRBD1 TGTGCCAGCAGCTCGGATGGACAGGGAAATTCACCCCTCCACTTT CASSSDGQGNSPLHF
. TRBJ2-7 TRBV29-1 . TGCAGCGTTGAGGCCTTGACAGACACCTACGAGCAGTACTTC CSVEALTDTYEQYF
. TRBJ2-1 TRBV5-1 TRBD2 TGCGCCAGCAGCTTTAGCGGGGTTTACAATGAGCAGTTCTTC CASSFSGVYNEQFF
. TRBJ2-7 TRBV29-1 TRBD1 TGCAGCGTTGAAGAGTTCGGACAGGGGTTTCAGTACTTC CSVEEFGQGFQYF
. TRBJ1-1 TRBV15 . TGTGCCACCAGCTCCGACAGTTTCGAAGCTTTCTTT CATSSDSFEAFF
. TRBJ2-1 TRBV7-9 TRBD1 TGTGCCAGCAGCACTGGACAGGGAGTCCACAATGAGCAGTTCTTC CASSTGQGVHNEQFF
few TRBJ1-6 TRBV6-5 TRBD1 TGTGCCAGCAGGGGACAGTATAATTCACCCCTCCACTTT CASRGQYNSPLHF
. TRBJ2-1 TRBV4-1 . TGCGCCAGCAGCGGTGGAAACAATGAGCAGTTCTTC CASSGGNNEQFF
. TRBJ2-4 TRBV29-1 TRBD1 TGCAGCGTTGAAGAAGCGACAGGGAACATTCAGTACTTC CSVEEATGNIQYF
. TRBJ2-7 TRBV13 . TGTGCCAGCAGCTCGACAGAGGACTACGAGCAGTACTTC CASSSTEDYEQYF
. TRBJ2-7 TRBV4-1 . TGCGCCAGCAGCCCCATCGGGACGGATGTATACGAGCAGTACTTC CASSPIGTDVYEQYF
once TRBJ1-1 TRBV7-2 . TGTGCCAGCAGCTTTGCGCTCGGGGGTAGCACTGAAGCTTTCTTT CASSFALGGSTEAFF
. TRBJ2-5 TRBV19 . TGTGCCAGTCAGGACAGTGACGGAGAGACCCAGTACTTC CASQDSDGETQYF
. TRBJ1-2 TRBV21-1 . TGTGCCAGCAGCACCCTTAAGACAGGGGGACACTATGGCTACACCTTC CASSTLKTGGHYGYTF
. TRBJ2-5 TRBV7-9 TRBD2 TGTGCCAGCAGTACTAGCGGGGCGAAAGAGACCCAGTACTTC CASSTSGAKETQYF
. TRBJ2-7 TRBV9 TRBD1 TGTGCCAGCAGCGCAACTGGACAGGCGACCTACGAGCAGTACTTC CASSATGQATYEQYF
. TRBJ2-7 TRBV11-3 TRBD1 TGTGCCAGCAGCTCGAGACCGGGACAGGGGGCTGACGAGCAGTACTTC CASSSRPGQGADEQYF
. TRBJ2-1 TRBV6-6 . TGTGCCAGCAGGGCGGGACAGACGGTCGAGCCTGAGCAGTTCTTC CASRAGQTVEPEQFF
. TRBJ2-7 TRBV19 . TGTGCCAGTAGTATAGCAGGAAGTCCTACCTACGAGCAGTACTTC CASSIAGSPTYEQYF
once TRBJ1-1 TRBV10-3 TRBD1 TGTGCCACCCGACAGGGTTTGAGCACTGAAGCTTTCTTT CATRQGLSTEAFF